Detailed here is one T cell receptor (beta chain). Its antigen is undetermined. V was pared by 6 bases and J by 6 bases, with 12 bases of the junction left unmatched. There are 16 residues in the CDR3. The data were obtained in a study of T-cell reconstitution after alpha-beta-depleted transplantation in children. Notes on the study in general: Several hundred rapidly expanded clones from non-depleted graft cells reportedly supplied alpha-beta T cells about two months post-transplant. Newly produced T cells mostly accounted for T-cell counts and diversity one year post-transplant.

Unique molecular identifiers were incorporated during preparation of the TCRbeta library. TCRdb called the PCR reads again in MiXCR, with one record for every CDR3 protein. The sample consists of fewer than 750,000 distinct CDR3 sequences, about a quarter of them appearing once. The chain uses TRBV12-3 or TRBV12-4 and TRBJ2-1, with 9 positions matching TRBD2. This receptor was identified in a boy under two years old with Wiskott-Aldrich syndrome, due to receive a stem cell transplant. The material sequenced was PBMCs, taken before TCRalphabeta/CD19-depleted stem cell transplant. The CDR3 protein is CASRSGSGSRFNEQFF. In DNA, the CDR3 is TGTGCCAGCAGGTCGGGTAGCGGGAGTCGATTCAATGAGCAGTTCTTC.